This T cell receptor beta chain was sequenced for a study of cytomegalovirus exposure and HLA in healthy donors. Study information: In a previous analysis, nearly 120 million unique TCR beta sequences were found from about 190 million T cells.

PCR primers comprised 60 Vbeta and 13 Jbeta primers. Clones were read by immunoSEQ multiplex PCR, and TCRdb kept only the in-frame ones, dropping some. Recorded for this sample: around 210,000 clones. The source is a girl aged 2 to 10 in good health and CMV-seropositive. The sequencing input was PBMCs.

CDR3 sequence: CASSQNPNRGQSGNTIYF. Written as DNA, the CDR3 is TGTGCCAGCAGCCAAAACCCGAACAGGGGGCAATCTGGAAACACCATATATTTT. This chain links TRBV4-2 with TRBJ1-3, with 9 nucleotides matching TRBD1. Germline V CDR1 and CDR2: LGHNA, YNFKEQ. The CDR3 has 18 residues. V lost 2 bases and J lost 1; bases outside the gene matches: 9.